This T cell receptor beta chain was identified during a study of cytomegalovirus exposure and HLA in healthy donors. With respect to this clone: Its antigen is undetermined.

In germline, CDR1 is KGHSH, CDR2 LQKENI. V gave up 2 bases and J gave up 2 bases; unmatched junction bases: 6. The CDR3 has 15 amino acids. In the PCR, 60 Vbeta and 13 Jbeta primers were used. The assay was immunoSEQ multiplex PCR, and TCRdb's table has in-frame clones only and misses some. In the table there are about 130,000 clones, approximately 75% of which are singletons. Study findings and constraints: Common viral pathogens were later found to be apparently linked to several of the most significant clusters. The authors later found TCR association rates varying by HLA locus, with DRB1 most and HLA-C fewest. Most subjects' HLA-A and HLA-B alleles were reportedly predicted from TCR beta sequences. Many donors carried some public TCRs, although rarity characterized most TCR sequences.

Sequences were obtained from PBMCs. This TCR came from a man between 25 and 39 years old in good health and CMV-seronegative. This sequence joins TRBV18 and TRBJ2-7, with TRBD1 identical over 7 bases. The CDR3 coding sequence is TGTGCCAGCTCACCAGGACAGGATGGTCCCTACGAGCAGTACTTC. Translated: CASSPGQDGPYEQYF.